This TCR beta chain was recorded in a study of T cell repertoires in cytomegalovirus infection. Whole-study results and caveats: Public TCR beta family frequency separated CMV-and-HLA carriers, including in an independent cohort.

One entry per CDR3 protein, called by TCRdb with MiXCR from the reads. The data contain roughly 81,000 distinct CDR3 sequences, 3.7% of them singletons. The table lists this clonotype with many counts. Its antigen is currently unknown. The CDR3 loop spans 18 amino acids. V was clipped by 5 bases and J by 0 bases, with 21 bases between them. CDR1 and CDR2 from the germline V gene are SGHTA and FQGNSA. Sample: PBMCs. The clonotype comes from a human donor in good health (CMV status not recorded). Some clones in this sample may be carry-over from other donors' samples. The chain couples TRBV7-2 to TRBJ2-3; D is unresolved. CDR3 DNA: TGTGCCAGCAGCCTTTTCTGGACGCAGAGTTATAGCACAGATACGCAGTATTTT. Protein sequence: CASSLFWTQSYSTDTQYF.